This TCR beta chain came from a study of blood T cell repertoires in COVID-19. Whole-study context: From the United States, Italy and Spain came samples of acute and convalescent COVID-19.

Using immunoSEQ multiplex PCR, the repertoire was profiled, and TCRdb retains in-frame clones only, with some absent. The table shows under 85,000 clones, with around 83% occurring only once. The CDR3 spans 14 residues. V dropped 5 bases and J dropped 10 bases, with 20 bases sitting between them. The germline V gene has CDR1 SGHTA and CDR2 FQGNSA. The chain has TRBV7-2 and TRBJ1-2; possible D gene TRBD1, 6 bases. The specimen was peripheral blood. The origin of this receptor is a man aged 80 or over with acute or convalescent COVID-19. In DNA, the CDR3 is TGTGCCAGCAGCCGTATTACAGGGTTGAAGGCCTACACCTTC. Encoded protein: CASSRITGLKAYTF.